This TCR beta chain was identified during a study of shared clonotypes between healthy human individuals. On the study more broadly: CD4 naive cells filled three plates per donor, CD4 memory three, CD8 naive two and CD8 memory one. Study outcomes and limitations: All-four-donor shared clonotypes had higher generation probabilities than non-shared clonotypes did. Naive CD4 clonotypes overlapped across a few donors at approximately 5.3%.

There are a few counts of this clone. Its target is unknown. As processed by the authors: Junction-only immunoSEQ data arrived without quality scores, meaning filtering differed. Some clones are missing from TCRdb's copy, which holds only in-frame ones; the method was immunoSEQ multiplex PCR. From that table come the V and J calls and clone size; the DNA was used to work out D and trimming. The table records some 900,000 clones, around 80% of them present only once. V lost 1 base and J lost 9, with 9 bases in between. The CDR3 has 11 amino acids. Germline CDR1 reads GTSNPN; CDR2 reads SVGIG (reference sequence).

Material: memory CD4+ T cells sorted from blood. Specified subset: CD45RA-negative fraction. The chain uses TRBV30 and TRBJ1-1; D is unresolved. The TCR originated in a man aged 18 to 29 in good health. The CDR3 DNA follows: TGTGCCTGGAGTGGGGCGCTCCAAGCTTTCTTT. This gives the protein CAWSGALQAFF.